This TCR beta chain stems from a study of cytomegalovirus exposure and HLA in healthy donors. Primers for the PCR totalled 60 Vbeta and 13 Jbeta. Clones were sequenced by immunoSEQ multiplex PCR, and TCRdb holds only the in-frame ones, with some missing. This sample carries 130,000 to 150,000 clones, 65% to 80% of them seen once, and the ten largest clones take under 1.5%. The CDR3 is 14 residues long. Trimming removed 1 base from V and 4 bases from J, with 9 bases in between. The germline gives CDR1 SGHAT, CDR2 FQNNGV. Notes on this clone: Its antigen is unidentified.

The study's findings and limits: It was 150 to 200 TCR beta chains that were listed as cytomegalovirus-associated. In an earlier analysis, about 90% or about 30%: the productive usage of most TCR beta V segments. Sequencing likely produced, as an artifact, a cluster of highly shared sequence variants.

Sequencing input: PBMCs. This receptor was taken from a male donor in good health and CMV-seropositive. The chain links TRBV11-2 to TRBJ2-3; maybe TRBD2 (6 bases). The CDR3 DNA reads TGTGCCAGCAGCTTAGCCGGGAGCCCAGATACGCAGTATTTT. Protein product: CASSLAGSPDTQYF.